The 23 T cell receptor beta chains below were found in one sample sequenced in a study of shared clonotypes between healthy human individuals (dated by TCRdb to about 2020). The method was the immunoSEQ multiplex PCR assay. Held by TCRdb, this immuneACCESS table contains in-frame sequences only and omits some clones. Under half of the omission traces to an unresolved V gene where checked; the cause of the rest is unknown. Across this sample there are 2 million to 2.5 million clones, with 93% seen only once. Together, the top ten hold 0.39% of the sample. Input material: naive CD4+ T cells from PBMCs. Explained via the paper, the cell subset or site label denotes: CD45RA+ positively selected. These receptors came from a man aged 18-30 years in good health. Some clones in this sample may be carry-over from other donors' samples.

The rearrangement joins TRBV7-3 to TRBJ2-5; D possibly corresponds to TRBD1 (6 bases). The length of the CDR3 is 15 residues. V was clipped by 6 bases and J by 5 bases, with 19 bases between them. The germline CDR1 and CDR2 sequences are SGHTA and FQGTGA. DNA of the CDR3: TGTGCCAGCAGTCCAGGGGAGCAGGGCGGCGAGACCCAGTACTTC. Translated: CASSPGEQGGETQYF.

V is TRBV7-2 and J is TRBJ2-1, with D unclear. Trimming pared 5 bases from V and 0 bases from J, leaving 17 bases between. The length of the CDR3 is 17 residues. CDR1 and CDR2 (germline): SGHTA, FQGNSA. The CDR3 is CASSESLEMGSYNEQFF. CDR3 DNA sequence: TGTGCCAGCAGCGAAAGTCTAGAGATGGGCTCCTACAATGAGCAGTTCTTC.

In the case of this clone: Distinct nucleotide sequences in the sample also encode this CDR3. The V call is TRBV6-5, the J call TRBJ1-1; D perhaps matches TRBD1 (5 bases). V lost 2 bases and J 4 bases, leaving 8 bases between the germline ends. The CDR3 consists of 13 residues. Looked up from germline, CDR1 is MNHEY and CDR2 is SVGAGI. For the CDR3, the DNA is TGTGCCAGCAGTTACCCAGGGACCACTGAAGCTTTCTTT. Protein product: CASSYPGTTEAFF.

The V and J genes are TRBV15 and TRBJ2-7; 9 nucleotides match TRBD1. The CDR3 has 16 amino acids. Germline V gene data show CDR1 as LNHNV and CDR2 as YYDKDF (reference sequence). J was trimmed by 3 bases and V by 3 bases; bases with no gene match: 9. CDR3 amino acids: CATSRTGQGRGYEQYF. Here the CDR3 DNA reads TGTGCCACCAGCAGGACGGGACAGGGTAGGGGCTACGAGCAGTACTTC.

Worth noting for this clone: Other DNA sequences in the same sample also yield this CDR3. The J gene is TRBJ2-7, the V gene TRBV5-1, with D maybe TRBD1 (5 bases). The germline CDR1 and CDR2 sequences are SGHRS and YFSETQ. V lost 0 bases and J 5 bases, leaving 9 bases between the germline ends. The CDR3 consists of 13 residues. DNA of the CDR3: TGCGCCAGCAGCTTGGTCCAGGGCCACGAGCAGTACTTC. Translated: CASSLVQGHEQYF.

This chain joins TRBV18 and TRBJ2-3; tentative D call: TRBD1 (5 bases). V lost 2 bases to trimming and J lost 6 bases, with 12 bases between them. This CDR3 is built from 14 residues. The V gene's germline CDR1 is KGHSH and CDR2 LQKENI. This CDR3 is CASSPGAIWDTQYF. The CDR3 DNA is TGTGCCAGCTCACCAGGGGCCATCTGGGATACGCAGTATTTT.

V gene TRBV27 combines with J gene TRBJ1-2, with TRBD1 matching 8 bases. V lost 6 bases to trimming and J lost 8 bases; unmatched junction nucleotides: 14. This CDR3 has 15 residues. Germline V gene lookup returns CDR1 MNHEY and CDR2 SMNVEV (reference sequence). The CDR3 loop is CASSRLDRAGGGYTF. CDR3 nucleotides: TGTGCCAGCAGCCGACTGGACAGGGCAGGAGGGGGCTACACCTTC.

The gene calls are TRBV18 and TRBJ2-3; 13 nucleotides match TRBD2. Unmatched junction bases numbered 6, after V lost 3 bases and J lost 3 bases. CDR1 and CDR2 from the germline V gene are KGHSH and LQKENI. The CDR3 has 17 residues. DNA of the CDR3: TGTGCCAGCTCACCCACTAAGACTAGCGGGAGGACAGATACGCAGTATTTT. The encoded protein is CASSPTKTSGRTDTQYF.

This chain links TRBV7-8 with TRBJ1-5; TRBD1 might be the D (5 bases). In germline, CDR1 is SGHVS, CDR2 FQNEAQ. With 3 bases removed from V and 9 bases from J, the gap between germline ends came to 18 bases. The CDR3 covers 15 residues. The CDR3 nucleotides read TGTGCCAGCAGCTTTGGGAGCGGGGGTCTGCTGCCCCAGCATTTT. Protein sequence: CASSFGSGGLLPQHF.

V and J are TRBV27 and TRBJ2-7, with 12 bases aligning to TRBD2. This CDR3 contains 15 residues. Germline loops: CDR1 MNHEY, CDR2 SMNVEV (reference sequence). With 6 bases clipped from V and 1 base from J, the junction kept 4 bases outside the gene matches. CDR3 protein: CASRPTSGRSYEQYF. The DNA for the CDR3 is TGTGCCAGCAGACCAACTAGCGGGAGGTCCTACGAGCAGTACTTC.

The chain has TRBV2 and TRBJ1-1; unclear D gene. The length of the CDR3 is 16 residues. Germline-derived CDR1 and CDR2 are SNHLY and FYNNEI. Deletions cut 6 bases from V and 1 base from J, with 18 bases between. In DNA, the CDR3 is TGTGCCAGCAGACAAGGGCGGGTTACGGGGAACACTGAAGCTTTCTTT. Residues: CASRQGRVTGNTEAFF.

The chain is built from TRBV6-6 and TRBJ2-2; TRBD1 matches at 9 bases. CDR3 length equals 14 residues. V lost 8 bases, J lost 4 bases, and 5 bases stayed unmatched. CDR1 MNHNY and CDR2 SVGAGI come from the germline V gene (reference sequence). CDR3 amino acids: CASSGTGITGELFF. The CDR3 nucleotides are TGTGCCAGCTCCGGGACAGGGATCACCGGGGAGCTGTTTTTT.

V gene TRBV5-1 combines with J gene TRBJ2-5; the match to TRBD2 covers 10 bases. The CDR3 is made up of 16 amino acids. Unmatched junction bases numbered 11, after V lost 5 bases and J lost 4 bases. Germline-derived CDR1 and CDR2 are SGHRS and YFSETQ. The CDR3, as DNA: TGCGCCAGCAGAGTGCTAGCGGGAGTTATTGGAGAGACCCAGTACTTC. Protein product: CASRVLAGVIGETQYF.

This rearrangement joins TRBV11-3 to TRBJ1-3; D may be TRBD1 (5 bases). The CDR3 loop spans 16 amino acids. Germline-derived CDR1 and CDR2 are SGHNT and YENEEA. V lost 1 base and J lost 5, with 15 bases in between. DNA of the CDR3: TGTGCCAGCAGCTTAGGCGGGGTGAGGACAAGAAACACCATATATTTT. Translation gives CASSLGGVRTRNTIYF.

The V and J genes are TRBV13 and TRBJ2-5; 12 nucleotides match TRBD2. Near its end, the DNA agrees better with TRBJ2-7, so the J call may be wrong. Germline lookup yields CDR1 PRHDT and CDR2 FYEKMQ (reference sequence). The CDR3 runs to 16 residues. Written as DNA, the CDR3 is TGTGCCAGCAGCCCGCCGGGACTAGCGGGCTCCTACGAGCAGTACTTC. Translating gives CASSPPGLAGSYEQYF.

Worth noting for this clone: Within the sample, other DNA sequences also encode this same CDR3. The chain couples TRBV28 to TRBJ2-7, with D uncertain. Trimming pared 8 bases from V and 4 bases from J, leaving 9 bases between. Germline values: CDR1 MDHEN, CDR2 SYDVKM. The length of the CDR3 is 11 residues. In nucleotides, the CDR3 is TGTGCCAGCGGGCCGCCTTACGAGCAGTACTTC. Translation gives CASGPPYEQYF. The entire variable domain, with the rest obtained from reference TRBV28 and TRBJ2-7, is as follows: DVKVTQSSRYLVKRTGEKVFLECVQDMDHENMFWYRQDPGLGLRLIYFSYDVKMKEKGDIPEGYSVSREKKERFSLILESASTNQTSMYLCASGPPYEQYFGPGTRLTVT.

The genes are TRBV4-1 and TRBJ1-2; TRBD1 might be the D (5 bases). The CDR3 is made up of 15 amino acids. CDR1 and CDR2 from the germline V gene are MGHRA and YSYEKL. The V and J ends lost 3 bases and 2 bases respectively, with 13 bases between them. The DNA of the CDR3 is TGCGCCAGCAGCCAGGCAGGGACTATAAACTATGGCTACACCTTC. It specifies CASSQAGTINYGYTF.

Notes on this clone: The sample holds other DNA sequences that translate to the same CDR3. The chain combines TRBV5-1 with TRBJ2-3, with unresolved D. The CDR3 sequence is 14 residues long. Germline CDR1 is SGHRS and CDR2 is YFSETQ. V dropped 1 base and J dropped 1 base, with 7 bases sitting between them. CDR3 amino acids: CASSLRTGTDTQYF. The CDR3 DNA is TGCGCCAGCAGCTTGAGGACCGGCACAGATACGCAGTATTTT.

The rearrangement uses TRBV5-6 and TRBJ2-6; a possible D gene is TRBD1 (6 bases). Trimming stripped 8 bases from V and 0 bases from J, with 9 bases between. The CDR3 is made up of 14 amino acids. CDR1 is SGHDT, CDR2 YYEEEE, per germline. The CDR3 DNA reads TGTGCCAGTCGGACAGCCTCTGGGGCCAACGTCCTGACTTTC. It codes for CASRTASGANVLTF.

The chain joins TRBV7-2 to TRBJ2-1; TRBD2 aligns across 9 bases. CDR3 size: 15 residues. The V gene's germline CDR1 is SGHTA and CDR2 FQGNSA. With 8 bases clipped from V and 1 base from J, the junction kept 6 bases outside the gene matches. CDR3 protein: CASLSGSGSYNEQFF. The CDR3, as DNA: TGTGCCAGCCTTAGCGGGAGCGGGTCCTACAATGAGCAGTTCTTC.

This chain uses TRBV29-1 with TRBJ1-2; no clear D. V lost 4 bases and J 11 bases, leaving 14 bases between the germline ends. Germline CDR1 and CDR2: SQVTM and ANQGSEA. This CDR3 comprises 11 residues. This chain's CDR3 is CSVGRDLIYTF. The CDR3 bases are TGCAGCGTTGGCCGAGACCTTATTTACACCTTC.

The V call is TRBV13, the J call TRBJ2-4; D perhaps matches TRBD1 (6 bases). The CDR3 sequence is 13 residues long. V gave up 1 base and J gave up 6 bases, with 7 bases separating them. The germline CDR1 and CDR2 sequences are PRHDT and FYEKMQ (reference sequence). For the CDR3, the DNA is TGTGCCAGCAGCTTAGTGGGGGCAAACATTCAGTACTTC. It translates to CASSLVGANIQYF.

In this sample, this clone turned up once. The chain combines TRBV5-4 with TRBJ2-3, with a possible D match to TRBD1 (5 bases). Germline loops: CDR1 SGHNT, CDR2 YYREEE (reference sequence). This CDR3 has 15 amino acids. The V end was cut by 0 bases, the J end by 2 bases, with 10 bases between. In DNA, the CDR3 is TGTGCCAGCAGCTTGGGAGCCAGGGTCACAGATACGCAGTATTTT. It is translated as CASSLGARVTDTQYF.